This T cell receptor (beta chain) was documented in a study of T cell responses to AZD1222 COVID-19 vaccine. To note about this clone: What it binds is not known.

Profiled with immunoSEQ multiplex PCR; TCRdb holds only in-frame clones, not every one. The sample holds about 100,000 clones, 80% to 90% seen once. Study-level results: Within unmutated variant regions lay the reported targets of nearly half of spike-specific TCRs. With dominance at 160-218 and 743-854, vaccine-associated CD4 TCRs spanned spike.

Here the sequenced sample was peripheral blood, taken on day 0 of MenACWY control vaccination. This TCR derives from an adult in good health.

The CDR3 DNA reads TGTGCCAGCAGTCTCAGCGGGGGTCGAGAGACCCAGTACTTC. Translation: CASSLSGGRETQYF. This sequence joins TRBV28 and TRBJ2-5, with 8 bases lining up with TRBD2. The CDR3 totals 14 residues. From germline, CDR1 is MDHEN and CDR2 SYDVKM. The junction had 6 bases not matched to a gene; V was cut back by 5 bases and J by 4 bases.